These T cell receptor beta chains were read from a single sample in a study of early T cells in non-severe SARS-CoV-2 infection. MiXCR, applied by TCRdb to the 5' RACE reads, yields one record per CDR3 protein. The data hold tens of thousands of distinct CDR3 sequences, with 9% to 15% observed a single time. The specimen was whole blood, collected at baseline. These receptors were obtained from an adult who was a healthcare worker with PCR-confirmed SARS-CoV-2 infection or an uninfected control (not recorded which). Each CDR3 is given with its conserved first and last residue. A D gene is named only where the DNA matches it firmly. Rows give clone size only sometimes, using once, few, many, or a class for an expanded clone.

clone_size j_call d_call v_call cdr3_nt cdr3_aa
many TRBJ2-5 . TRBV7-7 TGTGCCAGCAGCCCCCAGTTCCAAGAGACCCAGTACTTC CASSPQFQETQYF
few TRBJ2-7 . TRBV12-3/TRBV12-4 TGTGCCAGCAGGGGCGGAATATACGAGCAGTACTTC CASRGGIYEQYF
. TRBJ2-2 . TRBV19 TGTGCCAGTGCCGTTGTAGCATTTCCCGGGGAGCTGTTTTTT CASAVVAFPGELFF
. TRBJ2-7 . TRBV28 TGTGCCAGCGTTTGGCCCGGTAGGGACTACGAGCAGTACTTC CASVWPGRDYEQYF
few TRBJ2-5 . TRBV4-1 TGCGCCAGCAGCCAAGATAGGGAACAAGAGACCCAGTACTTC CASSQDREQETQYF
. TRBJ2-3 . TRBV7-9 TGTGCCAGCAGCTTAGTCCAGGGGATGAGCGATACGCAGTATTTT CASSLVQGMSDTQYF
few TRBJ1-6 TRBD1 TRBV7-2 TGTGCCAGCAGTTTACGGGGACAGGGTAATTCACCCCTCCACTTT CASSLRGQGNSPLHF
. TRBJ2-7 . TRBV5-6 TGTGCCAGCAGCTTACCCTTTTCCTACGAGCAGTACTTC CASSLPFSYEQYF
few TRBJ1-1 . TRBV12-3/TRBV12-4 TGTGCCAGCAGCTCCGGGGTGAGCATGAACACTGAAGCTTTCTTT CASSSGVSMNTEAFF
few TRBJ2-5 . TRBV20-1 TGCAGTGCCCCTTCGAGGAGGGGAGCGGCAAGGGAGACCCAGTACTTC CSAPSRRGAARETQYF
many TRBJ1-1 . TRBV6-5 TGTGCCAGCAGTTACTCGAATGGGCCCACTGAACCTTTCTTT CASSYSNGPTEPFF
few TRBJ2-7 . TRBV5-5 TGTGCCAGCAGCTGGGACGGTCTGGACGAGCAGTACTTC CASSWDGLDEQYF
. TRBJ2-7 TRBD2 TRBV7-2 TGTGCCAGCAGCCCCCTAGCGGGAGGCCGCTCCTACGAGCAGTACTTC CASSPLAGGRSYEQYF
. TRBJ2-1 TRBD2 TRBV5-1 TGCGCCAGCAGCTTGGCAACGGGAGGACCGTACAATGAGCAGTTCTTC CASSLATGGPYNEQFF
few TRBJ1-2 . TRBV18 TGTGCCAGCTCACCCGGGACTCCCCGGGGGAAAGAGGGCTACACCTTC CASSPGTPRGKEGYTF
many TRBJ1-1 . TRBV20-1 TGCAGTGCTAGGGGTCTAGAGGAGATGAACACTGAAGCTTTCTTT CSARGLEEMNTEAFF
. TRBJ2-7 TRBD2 TRBV7-2 TGTGCCAGCAGCTTAGGGCCACTAGCGTCCACCTCCTACGAGCAGTACTTC CASSLGPLASTSYEQYF
few TRBJ1-4 TRBD1 TRBV20-1 TGCAGTGCTAGCGGGTCCTCAGGGGGCCATAATGAAAAACTGTTTTTT CSASGSSGGHNEKLFF
few TRBJ2-7 TRBD1 TRBV6-6 TGTGCCAGCAGCGGAAGGACAGGGAGCTCCTACGAGCAGTACTTC CASSGRTGSSYEQYF
. TRBJ2-7 . TRBV3-1 TGTGCCAGCAGCCGCGGAGGGGTGCAGTACTTC CASSRGGVQYF
few TRBJ2-2 TRBD2 TRBV18 TGTGCCAGCTCACCGGAACTAGCGGGCCTCACCGGGGAGCTGTTTTTT CASSPELAGLTGELFF
many TRBJ2-5 . TRBV6-5 TGTGCCAGCAGGAGACAGAGTTACCAAGAGACCCAGTACTTC CASRRQSYQETQYF
few TRBJ2-3 TRBD2 TRBV12-5 TGTGCTAGTGGTTTGGTACGCGGGAGCACGACAGATACGCAGTATTTT CASGLVRGSTTDTQYF
many TRBJ1-2 TRBD1 TRBV19 TGTGCCAGTAGTATTTCGGGGACAGGGTTTGGCTACACCTTC CASSISGTGFGYTF
. TRBJ2-7 . TRBV18 TGTGCCAGCTCACCAACCGGGACCCACGAGCAGTACTTC CASSPTGTHEQYF
few TRBJ2-3 . TRBV3-1 TGTGCCAGCAGCCAACCCAGTAACCCGGATACGCAGTATTTT CASSQPSNPDTQYF
. TRBJ1-2 . TRBV5-4 TGTGCCAGCACCCCTCCGGGGAACCCAGGCGGCTACACCTTC CASTPPGNPGGYTF
many TRBJ2-2 TRBD1 TRBV4-3 TGCGCCAGCAGCCAAGATAGGACAGGGCTTCTTTCCGGGGAGCTGTTTTTT CASSQDRTGLLSGELFF
. TRBJ2-7 . TRBV7-6 TGTGCCAGCAGCCCTCGGGCCGGATCAATCTACGAGCAGTACTTC CASSPRAGSIYEQYF
few TRBJ2-1 TRBD1 TRBV24-1 TGTGCCACCTCCCTGAACAGGGGGGAAAATGAGCAGTTCTTC CATSLNRGENEQFF
many TRBJ2-2 . TRBV7-3 TGTGCCAGCAGCATAGACCGGACGAACACCGGGGAGCTGTTTTTT CASSIDRTNTGELFF
few TRBJ2-2 TRBD1 TRBV7-9 TGTGCCAGCAGCCGGGACAGGGGCTCCGGGAGCTTGAACACCGGGGAGCTGTTTTTT CASSRDRGSGSLNTGELFF
. TRBJ2-5 . TRBV7-7 TGTGCCAGCAGCTTATCCAGCCCCGAGACCCAGTACTTC CASSLSSPETQYF
many TRBJ1-5 TRBD1 TRBV7-2 TGTGCCAGCAGCTTACAGGGGGGCGATCAGCCCCAGCATTTT CASSLQGGDQPQHF
many TRBJ1-4 . TRBV7-9 TGTGCCAGCAGCTTAGGCGGGACAACAACTAATGAAAAACTGTTTTTT CASSLGGTTTNEKLFF
. TRBJ2-2 . TRBV2 TGTGCCTCTATGGCGGGCCCCGGGGAGCTGTTTTTT CASMAGPGELFF
. TRBJ2-7 . TRBV11-2 TGTGCCAGCAGCTTTACGGGGGGCGACGAGCAGTACTTC CASSFTGGDEQYF
many TRBJ2-2 TRBD1 TRBV6-1 TGTGCCAGCCTACTCCCTCCGGGACAGGGGGGCGCCGGGGAGCTGTTTTTT CASLLPPGQGGAGELFF